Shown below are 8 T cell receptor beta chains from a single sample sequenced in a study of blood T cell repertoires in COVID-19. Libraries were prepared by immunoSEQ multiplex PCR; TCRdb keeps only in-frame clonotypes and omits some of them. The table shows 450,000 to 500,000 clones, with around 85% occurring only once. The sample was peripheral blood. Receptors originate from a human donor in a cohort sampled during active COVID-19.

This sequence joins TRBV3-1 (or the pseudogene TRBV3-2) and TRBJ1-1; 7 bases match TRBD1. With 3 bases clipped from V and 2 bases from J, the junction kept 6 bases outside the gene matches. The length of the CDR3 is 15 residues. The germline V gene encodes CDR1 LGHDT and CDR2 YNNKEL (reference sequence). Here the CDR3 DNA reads TGTGCCAGCAGCCACCATGGACAGGCTAACACTGAAGCTTTCTTT. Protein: CASSHHGQANTEAFF.

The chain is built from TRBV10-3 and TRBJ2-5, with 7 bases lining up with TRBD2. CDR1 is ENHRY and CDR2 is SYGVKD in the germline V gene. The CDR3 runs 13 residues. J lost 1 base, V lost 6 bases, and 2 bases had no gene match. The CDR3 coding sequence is TGTGCCATCAGATCGGGGGGCCAAGAGACCCAGTACTTC. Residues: CAIRSGGQETQYF.

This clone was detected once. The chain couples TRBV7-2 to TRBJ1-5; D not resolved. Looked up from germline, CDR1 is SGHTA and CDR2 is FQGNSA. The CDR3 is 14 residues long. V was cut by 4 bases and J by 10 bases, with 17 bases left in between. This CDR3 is CASSSGGDYPPQHF. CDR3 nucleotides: TGTGCCAGCAGCTCCGGTGGCGACTATCCCCCCCAGCATTTT.

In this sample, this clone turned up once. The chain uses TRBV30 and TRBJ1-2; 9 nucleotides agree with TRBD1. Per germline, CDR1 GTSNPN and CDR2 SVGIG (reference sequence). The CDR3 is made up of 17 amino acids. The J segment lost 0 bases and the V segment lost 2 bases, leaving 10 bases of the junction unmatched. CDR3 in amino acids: CAWSRGQGVGTNYGYTF. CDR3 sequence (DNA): TGTGCCTGGAGTAGGGGACAGGGAGTGGGAACTAACTATGGCTACACCTTC.

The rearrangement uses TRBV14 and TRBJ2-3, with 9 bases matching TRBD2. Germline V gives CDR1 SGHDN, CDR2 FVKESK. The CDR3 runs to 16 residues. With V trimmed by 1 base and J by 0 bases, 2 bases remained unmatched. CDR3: CASSQGLAASTDTQYF. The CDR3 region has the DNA TGTGCCAGCAGCCAAGGACTAGCGGCTAGCACAGATACGCAGTATTTT.

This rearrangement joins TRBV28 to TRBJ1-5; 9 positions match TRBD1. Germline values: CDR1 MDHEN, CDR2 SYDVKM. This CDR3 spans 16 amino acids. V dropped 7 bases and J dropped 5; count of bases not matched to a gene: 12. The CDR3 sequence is CASIPPGQGEYQPQHF. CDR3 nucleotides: TGTGCCAGCATTCCACCGGGACAGGGAGAATATCAGCCCCAGCATTTT.

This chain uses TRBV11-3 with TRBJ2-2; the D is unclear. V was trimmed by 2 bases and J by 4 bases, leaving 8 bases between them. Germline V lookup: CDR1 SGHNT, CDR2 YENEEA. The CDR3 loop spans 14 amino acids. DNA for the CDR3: TGTGCCAGCAGCTTAAACATCCTCACCGGGGAGCTGTTTTTT. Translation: CASSLNILTGELFF. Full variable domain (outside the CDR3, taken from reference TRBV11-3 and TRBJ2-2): EAGVVQSPRYKIIEKKQPVAFWCNPISGHNTLYWYLQNLGQGPELLIRYENEEAVDDSQLPKDRFSAERLKGVDSTLKIQPAELGDSAVYLCASSLNILTGELFFGEGSRLTVL.

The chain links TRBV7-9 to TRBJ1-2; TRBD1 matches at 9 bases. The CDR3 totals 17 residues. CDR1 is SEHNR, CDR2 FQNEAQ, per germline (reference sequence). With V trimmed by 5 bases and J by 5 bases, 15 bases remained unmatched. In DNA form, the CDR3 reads TGTGCCAGCAGCCTTCGCCCGACAGGGGGAAAAGTATATGGCTACACCTTC. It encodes CASSLRPTGGKVYGYTF.